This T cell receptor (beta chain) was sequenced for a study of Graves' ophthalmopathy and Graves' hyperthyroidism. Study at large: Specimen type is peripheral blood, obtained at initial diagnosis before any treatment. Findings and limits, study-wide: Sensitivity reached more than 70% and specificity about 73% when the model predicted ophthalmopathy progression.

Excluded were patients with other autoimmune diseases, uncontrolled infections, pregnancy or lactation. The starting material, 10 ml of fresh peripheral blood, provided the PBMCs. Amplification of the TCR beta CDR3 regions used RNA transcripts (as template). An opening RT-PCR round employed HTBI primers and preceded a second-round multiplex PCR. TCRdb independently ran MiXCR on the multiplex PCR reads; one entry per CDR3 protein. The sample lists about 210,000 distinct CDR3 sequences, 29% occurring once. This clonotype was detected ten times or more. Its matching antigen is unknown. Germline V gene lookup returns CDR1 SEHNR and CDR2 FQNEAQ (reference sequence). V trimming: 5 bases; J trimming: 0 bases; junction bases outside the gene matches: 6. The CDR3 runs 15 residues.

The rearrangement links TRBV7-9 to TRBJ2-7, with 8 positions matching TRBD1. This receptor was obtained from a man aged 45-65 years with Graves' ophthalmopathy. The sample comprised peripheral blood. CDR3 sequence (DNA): TGTGCCAGCAGCCGGGGACAGGTGACCTCCTACGAGCAGTACTTC. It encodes CASSRGQVTSYEQYF.